The present T cell receptor beta chain was sequenced within a study of blood T cell repertoires in COVID-19. In the authors' workflow: Nucleated cell number was recorded as an estimate derived from reference gene primer amplification. Sequencing was performed with immunoSEQ multiplex PCR; in TCRdb, only in-frame clones are kept and a portion is missing. D and trimming come from the DNA, and the V and J calls and clone size come from that table. The sample has roughly 250,000 clones; around four fifths are singletons. V was trimmed by 3 bases and J by 7 bases, leaving 9 bases between them. CDR3 length equals 13 residues. CDR1 is MNHNS, CDR2 SASEGT, per germline.

The sequencing sample was made of peripheral blood. The chain links TRBV6-1 to TRBJ2-2; D not certain. This clonotype originated in a woman in her sixties or seventies with active or convalescent COVID-19. DNA of the CDR3: TGTGCCAGCAGTGATCAAATGAGCGGGGAGCTGTTTTTT. Protein sequence: CASSDQMSGELFF.